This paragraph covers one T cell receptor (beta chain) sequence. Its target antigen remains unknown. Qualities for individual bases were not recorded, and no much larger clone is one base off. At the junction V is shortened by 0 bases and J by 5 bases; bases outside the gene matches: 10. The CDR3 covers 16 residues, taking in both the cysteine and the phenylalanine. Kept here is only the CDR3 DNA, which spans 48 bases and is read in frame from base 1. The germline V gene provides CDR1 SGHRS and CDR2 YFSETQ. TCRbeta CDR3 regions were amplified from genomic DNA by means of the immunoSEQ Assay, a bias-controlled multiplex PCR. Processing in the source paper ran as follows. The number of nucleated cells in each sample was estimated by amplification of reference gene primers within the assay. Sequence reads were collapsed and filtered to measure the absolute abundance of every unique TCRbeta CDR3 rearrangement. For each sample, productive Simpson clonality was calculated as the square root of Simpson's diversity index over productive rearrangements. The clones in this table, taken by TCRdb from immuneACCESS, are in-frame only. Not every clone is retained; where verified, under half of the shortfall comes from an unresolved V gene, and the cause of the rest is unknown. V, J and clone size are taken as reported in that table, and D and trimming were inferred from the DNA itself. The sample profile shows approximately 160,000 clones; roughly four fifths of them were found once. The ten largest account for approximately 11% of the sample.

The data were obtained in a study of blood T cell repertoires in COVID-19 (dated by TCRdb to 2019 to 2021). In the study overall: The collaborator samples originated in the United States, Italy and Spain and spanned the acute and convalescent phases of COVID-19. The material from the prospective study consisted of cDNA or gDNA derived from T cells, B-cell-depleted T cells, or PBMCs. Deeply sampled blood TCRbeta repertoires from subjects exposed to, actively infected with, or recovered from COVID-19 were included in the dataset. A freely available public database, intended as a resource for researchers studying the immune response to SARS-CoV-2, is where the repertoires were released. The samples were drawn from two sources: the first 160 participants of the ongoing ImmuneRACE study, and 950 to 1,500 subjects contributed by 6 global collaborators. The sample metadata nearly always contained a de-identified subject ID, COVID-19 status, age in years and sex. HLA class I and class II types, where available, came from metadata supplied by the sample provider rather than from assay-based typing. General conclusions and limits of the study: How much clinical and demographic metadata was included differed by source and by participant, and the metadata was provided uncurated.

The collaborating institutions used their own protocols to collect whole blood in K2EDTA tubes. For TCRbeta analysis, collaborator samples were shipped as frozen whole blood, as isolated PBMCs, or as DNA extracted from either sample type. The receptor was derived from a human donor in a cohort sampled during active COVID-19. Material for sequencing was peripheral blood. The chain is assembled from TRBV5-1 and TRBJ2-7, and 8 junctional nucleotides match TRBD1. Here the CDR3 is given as CASSLGALTGEHEQYF. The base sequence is TGCGCCAGCAGCTTGGGCGCCCTGACAGGGGAGCACGAGCAGTACTTC.